This T cell receptor beta chain was identified during a study of radiotherapy plus CTLA-4 blockade in lung cancer. The CDR3 has 16 amino acids. Looked up from germline, CDR1 is LNHDA and CDR2 is SQIVND (reference sequence). V lost 5 bases to trimming and J lost 4 bases; unmatched junction nucleotides: 11. Repertoires were generated with immunoSEQ multiplex PCR, while TCRdb's copy carries only in-frame clones and drops some. The sample contains about 54,000 clones, approximately 79% of which appear only once. The input for sequencing was peripheral blood, taken from a patient treated with radiotherapy plus ipilimumab. The chain joins TRBV19 to TRBJ2-3; 8 bases fit TRBD2. This clonotype was sampled from a human donor with non-small cell lung cancer who had a partial response to radiotherapy plus ipilimumab. The DNA for the CDR3 is TGTGCCAGTAGTTTTAGGACGGGGGGGCGGGCAGATACGCAGTATTTT. Its protein product is CASSFRTGGRADTQYF.